This T cell receptor (beta chain) was observed in a study of regulatory T cells in long-lasting Graves disease. Across the whole study: Persistent cases were those of Graves' disease that involved over 5 years of antithyroid drugs with positive TSH receptor antibodies. Notes on the study in general: Owing to a sample size that was small, accuracy may have been reduced.

Remarks on this clonotype: The antigen is unknown.

Time point: persistent/refractory GD, antithyroid drugs over 5 years with positive TRAb. PBMC RNA served as the TCR library source. An endocrinology department located in Xi'an, China, was where the patients came from. CDR3 regions were amplified by Arm-PCR using iRepertoire HTBI primers to build TCR beta libraries. TCRdb independently ran MiXCR on the multiplex PCR reads; one entry per CDR3 protein. This table holds almost 350,000 distinct CDR3 sequences, roughly 21% found once. The TCR originated in a female donor with Graves disease. The source material was peripheral blood mononuclear cells (PBMCs), sampled when the disease was refractory, from a patient treated with antithyroid drugs.

The chain's CDR3 is CASSYPPSFNGNTIYF. The CDR3 region has the DNA TGTGCCAGCAGTTATCCGCCGTCCTTCAATGGAAACACCATATATTTT. The V gene is TRBV6-9, the J gene TRBJ1-3; the D is unclear. Germline loops: CDR1 MNHGY, CDR2 SVAAGI. Trimming stripped 2 bases from V and 3 bases from J, with 14 bases between. This CDR3 comprises 16 residues.